The entry below gives a single TCR beta chain sequence along with its context. The antigen remains unidentified. Oncomine TCR Beta short-read sequencing was applied to DNA from cultured CD4+ T cells. TCRdb fed the PCR reads into MiXCR, producing one record per CDR3 protein. The profile shows some 16,000 distinct CDR3 sequences, over 65% of them singletons. The sample originates from a study of vaccination and CD4 T cells after COVID-19. Study at large: The makeup of the convalescents was six males and four females, two of them Hispanic.

Treatment: roughly ten-day PBMC culture with coronavirus spike peptide pools or control peptides (ViraFEST assay). The sequenced sample consisted of CD4+ T cells from blood, cultured in vitro. The TCR sequence derives from a human donor who had recovered from COVID-19.

Here the CDR3 DNA reads TGTGCCAGCATCCGGGACACTCAAGGCTACACCTTC. Amino acids: CASIRDTQGYTF. This chain links TRBV6-1 with TRBJ1-2, with TRBD1 as a possible D gene (6 bases). This CDR3 has 12 residues. The ends were cut back, 7 bases at V and 8 bases at J, with 14 bases in the middle. Germline V gene sequence: CDR1 MNHNS, CDR2 SASEGT.